One sample yielded the 11 T cell receptor beta chains listed below, sequenced in a study of cytomegalovirus exposure and HLA in healthy donors. Sequencing used immunoSEQ multiplex PCR; TCRdb keeps in-frame clones, though not all of them. The sample shows about 360,000 clones, more than 80% of them seen only once. Sequencing was carried out using PBMCs. The source is a woman aged 18 to 35 in good health and CMV-seronegative.

The chain recombines TRBV7-3 with TRBJ1-1; D gene ambiguous. Trimming pared 0 bases from V and 3 bases from J, leaving 11 bases between. Per the germline V gene, CDR1 is SGHTA and CDR2 is FQGTGA. CDR3 length: 15 amino acids. CDR3 region: CASSLTLNGDTEAFF. The CDR3 coding sequence is TGTGCCAGCAGCTTAACGTTGAACGGGGACACTGAAGCTTTCTTT.

The chain links TRBV10-3 to TRBJ2-7, with 8 bases aligning to TRBD1. With 3 bases clipped from V and 6 bases from J, the junction kept 7 bases outside the gene matches. Germline loops: CDR1 ENHRY, CDR2 SYGVKD. This CDR3 has 14 amino acids. The CDR3 here is CAISDQGAAGEQYF. CDR3 in DNA: TGTGCCATCAGTGATCAGGGGGCGGCAGGCGAGCAGTACTTC.

The V and J genes are TRBV7-9 and TRBJ1-3; D is ambiguous. Trimming stripped 5 bases from V and 0 bases from J, with 8 bases between. Germline V gene data show CDR1 as SEHNR and CDR2 as FQNEAQ (reference sequence). The CDR3 has 14 amino acids. The CDR3: CASSIQNSGNTIYF. The CDR3 region has the DNA TGTGCCAGCAGCATACAGAACTCTGGAAACACCATATATTTT.

This clone was observed a few times. The chain carries TRBV2 and TRBJ2-7, with a tentative D call TRBD1 (5 bases). Germline CDR1 and CDR2: SNHLY and FYNNEI. CDR3 length: 11 amino acids. V lost 6 bases and J 9 bases, leaving 12 bases between the germline ends. CDR3 region: CASSEYRRQYF. The CDR3 DNA reads TGTGCCAGCAGCGAATACAGGCGGCAGTACTTC.

This clone was picked up one time. V usage is TRBV7-9 and J usage is TRBJ2-7, with TRBD2 matching over 13 bases. V lost 1 base and J lost 5; bases outside the gene matches: 11. Germline V gene lookup returns CDR1 SEHNR and CDR2 FQNEAQ (reference sequence). The CDR3 covers 18 residues. The CDR3 spells CASSLDIEGLAGAHEQYF. Written as DNA, the CDR3 is TGTGCCAGCAGCTTAGACATAGAAGGACTAGCGGGAGCCCACGAGCAGTACTTC.

This chain connects TRBV15 to TRBJ1-2; weak D call: TRBD1 (5 bases). Germline CDR1 and CDR2: LNHNV and YYDKDF (reference sequence). V was pared by 0 bases and J by 3 bases, with 11 bases between. The CDR3 runs to 15 residues. The CDR3 reads CATSREAGRDYGYTF. In DNA form, the CDR3 reads TGTGCCACCAGCAGAGAGGCAGGGCGAGACTATGGCTACACCTTC.

The V call is TRBV27, the J call TRBJ2-1; 12 bases match TRBD2. Per germline, CDR1 MNHEY and CDR2 SMNVEV (reference sequence). Trimming at V came to 7 bases and at J to 3 bases, leaving 16 bases not matched to a gene. The CDR3 covers 19 residues. CDR3 protein: CASTATSGGSRFFYNEQFF. The DNA for the CDR3 is TGTGCCAGCACCGCAACTAGCGGGGGGTCCCGTTTCTTCTACAATGAGCAGTTCTTC.

The V and J genes are TRBV30 and TRBJ2-2; TRBD2 might be the D (6 bases). The CDR3 is 12 residues long. V lost 0 bases and J lost 16, with 15 bases in between. Germline V gene sequence: CDR1 GTSNPN, CDR2 SVGIG (reference sequence). This CDR3 is CAWSVRGTPGFF. CDR3 nucleotides: TGTGCCTGGAGTGTACGCGGGACCCCCGGGTTTTTT.

The genes are TRBV7-9 and TRBJ2-5, with a weak D call TRBD1 (5 bases). The length of the CDR3 is 13 residues. The ends were cut back, 1 base at V and 2 bases at J, with 5 bases in the middle. CDR1 SEHNR and CDR2 FQNEAQ come from the germline V gene (reference sequence). Here the CDR3 reads CASSLDRQETQYF. The CDR3 bases are TGTGCCAGCAGCTTAGACAGGCAAGAGACCCAGTACTTC.

The V call is TRBV28, the J call TRBJ2-7, with 9 bases identical to TRBD1. J gave up 2 bases and V 6 bases, and 5 bases lay outside the gene matches. The CDR3 has 14 residues. Germline values: CDR1 MDHEN, CDR2 SYDVKM. This CDR3 is CASSTGGLTYEQYF. In nucleotides, the CDR3 is TGTGCCAGCAGCACAGGGGGCCTCACCTACGAGCAGTACTTC.

This clone appeared a single time. Germline is not matched at one junction end, which may reflect a read error. The rearrangement joins TRBV30 to TRBJ1-1; D possibly corresponds to TRBD1 (6 bases). The V gene's germline CDR1 is GTSNPN and CDR2 SVGIG (reference sequence). The CDR3 is 13 amino acids. The CDR3 region has the DNA TGTGCCTGGAGTTATGAGAGGGACACTGGAGCTTTCTTT. It yields the protein CAWSYERDTGAFF.